Following are 9 T cell receptor beta chains from one sample sequenced in a study of Graves' ophthalmopathy and Graves' hyperthyroidism. RNA transcripts provided the template for amplifying TCR beta CDR3 regions. Amplification began with first-round RT-PCR using HTBI primers, then second-round multiplex PCR was performed. TCRdb re-called the multiplex PCR reads with MiXCR, one entry per CDR3 protein. Of about 700,000 distinct CDR3 sequences listed, roughly two fifths are singletons. Sequences were obtained from peripheral blood. Every receptor here comes from an adult man with Graves' ophthalmopathy.

The rearrangement joins TRBV25-1 to TRBJ2-2; D not certain. CDR3 size: 13 residues. Trimming shortened V by 4 bases and J by 7 bases, and 10 bases separated the two germline ends. Germline CDR1 is MGHDK and CDR2 is SYGVNS. The CDR3 coding sequence is TGTGCCAGCAGTGCTAGATATTACGGGGAGCTGTTTTTT. Encoded protein: CASSARYYGELFF.

As concerns this clonotype: A clone one base away is much larger, so this may be a read error. CDR3 in amino acids: CASTSEAFF. CDR3 nucleotides: TGTGCCAGCACGTCTGAAGCTTTCTTT. V and J are TRBV7-2 and TRBJ1-1; D remains unclear. V lost 7 bases and J lost 6, with 3 bases in between. Germline V CDR1 and CDR2: SGHTA, FQGNSA. The CDR3 extends over 9 amino acids.

The chain combines TRBV9 with TRBJ2-2; D gene unclear. Germline CDR1 and CDR2: SGDLS and YYNGEE. The length of the CDR3 is 16 residues. V dropped 5 bases and J dropped 0 bases, with 14 bases sitting between them. The CDR3 loop is CASRASWRSNTGELFF. The CDR3 coding sequence is TGTGCCAGCAGGGCCAGTTGGAGATCGAACACCGGGGAGCTGTTTTTT.

A word on this clonotype: Since a much larger clone is just one base distant, this may be a read error. V usage is TRBV2 and J usage is TRBJ1-4, with D unclear. The V gene lost 4 bases and the J gene lost 4 bases, with 10 bases spanning the gap. Germline V CDR1 and CDR2: SNHLY, FYNNEI. This CDR3 is 14 amino acids long. CDR3 protein: CASSGISGNEKLFF. For the CDR3, the DNA is TGTGCCAGCAGTGGGATTTCCGGTAATGAAAAACTGTTTTTT.

The CDR3: CSARDPTFGETQYF. The CDR3 coding sequence is TGCAGTGCTAGAGATCCGACCTTTGGAGAGACCCAGTACTTC. J is TRBJ2-5 and V is TRBV20-1; D not resolved. CDR3 size: 14 residues. Trimming cost V 0 bases and J 4 bases, with 12 bases left between them. Germline lookup yields CDR1 DFQATT and CDR2 SNEGSKA (reference sequence).

The chain carries TRBV5-1 and TRBJ2-7; TRBD2 is a possible D gene (6 bases). The end of the DNA aligns better with TRBJ2-1, so the J call may be wrong. Germline CDR1 SGHRS, CDR2 YFSETQ. This CDR3 comprises 14 residues. The CDR3 reads CASSLGEANNEQFF. The CDR3, as DNA: TGCGCCAGCAGCTTGGGGGAGGCTAACAATGAGCAGTTCTTC.

About this clonotype itself: A much bigger clone sits one base away, suggesting this may be a read error. The conserved phenylalanine or tryptophan normally closing the CDR3 is absent here, so this likely arose from a read error. The chain has TRBV10-3 and TRBJ2-7, with a tentative D call TRBD2 (7 bases). With 7 bases removed from V and 6 bases from J, the gap between germline ends came to 16 bases. Germline V gene data show CDR1 as ENHRY and CDR2 as SYGVKD. The CDR3 runs 13 residues. The CDR3 sequence: CAITSEGGVEQYS. The CDR3 nucleotides read TGTGCCATCACCTCAGAGGGGGGGGTCGAGCAGTACTCC.

The gene calls are TRBV19 and TRBJ1-5, with D possibly matching TRBD1 (6 bases). V was cut by 3 bases and J by 7 bases, with 10 bases left in between. The CDR3 contains 13 residues. The V gene's germline CDR1 is LNHDA and CDR2 SQIVND (reference sequence). Here the CDR3 reads CASSMQGRQPQHF. The CDR3 bases are TGTGCCAGTAGTATGCAGGGGAGACAGCCCCAGCATTTT.

This chain uses TRBV29-1 with TRBJ1-3, with D tentatively TRBD1 (5 bases). This CDR3 is built from 13 residues. Germline V gene data show CDR1 as SQVTM and CDR2 as ANQGSEA. Between the trimmed V and J ends, which lost 5 bases and 8 bases, there was a span of 16 bases. The CDR3 reads CSVQLGGGYTIYF. The CDR3 DNA reads TGCAGCGTTCAGCTGGGGGGAGGCTACACCATATATTTT.